The 6 T cell receptor beta chains reported below all come from one sample, sequenced in a study of blood T cell repertoires in COVID-19. Profiled with immunoSEQ multiplex PCR; TCRdb holds only in-frame clones, not every one. The sample has 120,000 to 150,000 clones; approximately 80% are singletons. Material: peripheral blood. The receptor source for this set is a human donor with acute or convalescent COVID-19. The donor label of this sample is uncertain.

This chain uses TRBV6-5 with TRBJ1-5; D unclear. The germline V gene has CDR1 MNHEY and CDR2 SVGAGI. The V and J ends lost 5 bases and 1 base respectively, with 6 bases between them. CDR3 length: 13 amino acids. CDR3 sequence (DNA): TGTGCCAGCAGTATGGCAAGCAATCAGCCCCAGCATTTT. Protein: CASSMASNQPQHF.

V and J are TRBV18 and TRBJ1-2; D remains unclear. Germline V gives CDR1 KGHSH, CDR2 LQKENI. The CDR3 runs to 14 residues. Trimming removed 3 bases at V and 8 bases at J, with 16 bases between. This chain's CDR3 is CASSPTLLGEGYTF. CDR3 nucleotide sequence: TGTGCCAGCTCACCTACTCTCCTTGGGGAGGGCTACACCTTC.

The chain uses TRBV19 and TRBJ1-1, with D perhaps matching TRBD1 (6 bases). Germline V lookup: CDR1 LNHDA, CDR2 SQIVND (reference sequence). The CDR3 consists of 12 residues. Trimming stripped 4 bases from V and 10 bases from J, with 13 bases between. Here the CDR3 reads CASSSRGNGAFF. CDR3 sequence (DNA): TGTGCCAGTAGTAGCAGGGGCAATGGAGCTTTCTTT.

The chain employs TRBV30 and TRBJ1-2, with TRBD1 matching 7 bases. Germline lookup yields CDR1 GTSNPN and CDR2 SVGIG (reference sequence). The CDR3 has 11 residues. V shed 5 bases and J 7 bases; nucleotides not matched to a gene: 4. CDR3 sequence reads: CAWGDRVGYTF. The CDR3 region has the DNA TGTGCCTGGGGTGACAGGGTTGGCTACACCTTC. Full variable domain (rest looked up from reference TRBV30 and TRBJ1-2): SQTIHQWPATLVQPVGSPLSLECTVEGTSNPNLYWYRQAAGRGLQLLFYSVGIGQISSEVPQNLSASRPQDRQFILSSKKLLLSDSGFYLCAWGDRVGYTFGSGTRLTVV.

This chain connects TRBV7-8 to TRBJ2-7; 8 bases are shared with TRBD2. The CDR3 is made up of 15 amino acids. Germline-derived CDR1 and CDR2 are SGHVS and FQNEAQ. After removal of 4 bases from V and 0 bases from J, the junction contained 5 bases not matched to a gene. Here the CDR3 reads CASSSIAGSSYEQYF. CDR3 in DNA: TGTGCCAGCAGCTCTATAGCGGGAAGCTCCTACGAGCAGTACTTC.

This chain uses TRBV29-1 with TRBJ2-1; D is perhaps TRBD2 (6 bases). This CDR3 is 14 amino acids long. The V and J ends lost 1 base and 4 bases respectively, with 11 bases between them. In germline, CDR1 is SQVTM, CDR2 ANQGSEA. CDR3 nucleotide sequence: TGCAGCGTTGAAGGGGCGGGGCCTTACAATGAGCAGTTCTTC. This encodes CSVEGAGPYNEQFF.